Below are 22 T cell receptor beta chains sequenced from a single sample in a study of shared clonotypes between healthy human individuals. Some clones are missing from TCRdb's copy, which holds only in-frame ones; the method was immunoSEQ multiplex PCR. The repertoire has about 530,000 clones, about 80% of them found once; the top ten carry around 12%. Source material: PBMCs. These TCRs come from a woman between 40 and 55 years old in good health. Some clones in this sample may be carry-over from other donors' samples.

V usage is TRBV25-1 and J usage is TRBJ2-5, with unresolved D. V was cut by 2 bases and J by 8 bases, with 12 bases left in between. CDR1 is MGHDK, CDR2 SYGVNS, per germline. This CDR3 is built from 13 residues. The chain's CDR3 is CASSEIGRYTQYF. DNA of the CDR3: TGTGCCAGCAGTGAAATTGGGCGCTATACCCAGTACTTC.

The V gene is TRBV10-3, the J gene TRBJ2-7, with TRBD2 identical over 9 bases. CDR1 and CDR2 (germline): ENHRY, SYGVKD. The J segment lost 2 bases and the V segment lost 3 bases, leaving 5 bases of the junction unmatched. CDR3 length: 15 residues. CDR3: CAISEGREGPYEQYF. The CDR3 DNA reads TGTGCCATCAGTGAAGGGCGGGAGGGCCCCTACGAGCAGTACTTC.

CDR3 sequence reads: CASAFSGYEQYF. DNA for the CDR3: TGCGCCAGCGCCTTTAGCGGTTACGAGCAGTACTTC. The rearrangement links TRBV10-2 to TRBJ2-7; a possible D gene is TRBD2 (6 bases). V was trimmed by 8 bases and J by 4 bases, leaving 12 bases between them. The CDR3 runs 12 residues. Germline loops: CDR1 WSHSY, CDR2 SAAADI.

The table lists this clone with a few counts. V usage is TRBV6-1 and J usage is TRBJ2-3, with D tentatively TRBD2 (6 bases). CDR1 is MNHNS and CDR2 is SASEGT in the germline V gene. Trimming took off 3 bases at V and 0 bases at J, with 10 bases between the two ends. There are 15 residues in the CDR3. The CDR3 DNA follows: TGTGCCAGCAGTGAGGTAGCGGAGAGCACAGATACGCAGTATTTT. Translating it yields CASSEVAESTDTQYF.

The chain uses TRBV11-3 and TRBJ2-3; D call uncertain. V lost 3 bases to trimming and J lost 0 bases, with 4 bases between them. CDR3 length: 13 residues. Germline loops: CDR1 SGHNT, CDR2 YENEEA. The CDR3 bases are TGTGCCAGCAGCTTCTCTAGCACAGATACGCAGTATTTT. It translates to CASSFSSTDTQYF.

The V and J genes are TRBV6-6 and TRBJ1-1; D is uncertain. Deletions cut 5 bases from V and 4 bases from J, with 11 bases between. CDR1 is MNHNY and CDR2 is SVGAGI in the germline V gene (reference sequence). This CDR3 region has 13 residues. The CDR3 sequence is CASSQQLSTEAFF. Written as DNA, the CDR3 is TGTGCCAGCAGTCAACAGCTATCCACTGAAGCTTTCTTT.

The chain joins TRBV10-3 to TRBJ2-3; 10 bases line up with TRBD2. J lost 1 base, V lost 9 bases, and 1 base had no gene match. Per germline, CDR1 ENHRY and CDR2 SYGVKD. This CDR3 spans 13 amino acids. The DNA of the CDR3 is TGTGCCATGGGGACTAGCGGCACAGATACGCAGTATTTT. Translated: CAMGTSGTDTQYF.

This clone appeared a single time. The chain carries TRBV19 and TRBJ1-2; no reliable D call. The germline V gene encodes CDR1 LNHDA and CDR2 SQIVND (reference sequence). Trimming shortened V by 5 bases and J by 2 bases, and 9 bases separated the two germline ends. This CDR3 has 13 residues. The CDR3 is CASSSGINYGYTF. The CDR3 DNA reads TGTGCCAGTAGTTCCGGGATCAACTATGGCTACACCTTC.

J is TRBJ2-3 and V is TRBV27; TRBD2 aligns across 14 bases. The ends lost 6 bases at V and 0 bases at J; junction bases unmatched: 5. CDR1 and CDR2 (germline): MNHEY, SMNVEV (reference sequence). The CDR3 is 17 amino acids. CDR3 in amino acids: CASSRRLAGGSTDTQYF. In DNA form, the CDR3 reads TGTGCCAGCAGCCGTCGACTAGCGGGAGGGAGCACAGATACGCAGTATTTT.

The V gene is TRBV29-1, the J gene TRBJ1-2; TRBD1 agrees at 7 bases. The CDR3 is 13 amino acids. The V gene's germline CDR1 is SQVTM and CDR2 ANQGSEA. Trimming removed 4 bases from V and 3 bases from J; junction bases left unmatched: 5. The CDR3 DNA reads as TGCAGCGTTGGGGATACAGGGGACTATGGCTACACCTTC. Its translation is CSVGDTGDYGYTF. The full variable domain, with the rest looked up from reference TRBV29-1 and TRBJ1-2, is SAVISQKPSRDICQRGTSLTIQCQVDSQVTMMFWYRQQPGQSLTLIATANQGSEATYESGFVIDKFPISRPNLTFSTLTVSNMSPEDSSIYLCSVGDTGDYGYTFGSGTRLTVV.

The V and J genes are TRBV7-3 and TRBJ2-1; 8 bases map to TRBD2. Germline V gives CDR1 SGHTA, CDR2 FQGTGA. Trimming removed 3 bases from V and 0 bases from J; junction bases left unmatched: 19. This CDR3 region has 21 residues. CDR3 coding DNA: TGTGCCAGCAGCTTGCTCGGGGCGGGGACGGGACTAGGGAGCTCCTACAATGAGCAGTTCTTC. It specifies CASSLLGAGTGLGSSYNEQFF.

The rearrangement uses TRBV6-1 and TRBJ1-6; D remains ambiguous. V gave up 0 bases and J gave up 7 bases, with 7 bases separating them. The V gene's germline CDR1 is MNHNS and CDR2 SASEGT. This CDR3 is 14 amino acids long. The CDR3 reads CASSEAGRNSPLHF. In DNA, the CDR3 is TGTGCCAGCAGTGAAGCGGGCAGAAATTCACCCCTCCACTTT.

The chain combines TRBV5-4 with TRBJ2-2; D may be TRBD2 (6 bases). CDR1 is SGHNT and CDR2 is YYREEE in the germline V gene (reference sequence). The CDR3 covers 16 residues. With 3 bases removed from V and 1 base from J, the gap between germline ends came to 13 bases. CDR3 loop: CASSSALAMNTGELFF. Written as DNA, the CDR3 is TGTGCCAGCAGCTCGGCTCTAGCGATGAACACCGGGGAGCTGTTTTTT.

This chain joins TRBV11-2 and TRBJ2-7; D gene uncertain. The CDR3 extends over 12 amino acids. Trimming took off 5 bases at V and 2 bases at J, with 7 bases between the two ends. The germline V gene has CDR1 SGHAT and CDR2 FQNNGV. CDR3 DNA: TGTGCCAGCAGCCGCCCAGCCTACGAGCAGTACTTC. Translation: CASSRPAYEQYF.

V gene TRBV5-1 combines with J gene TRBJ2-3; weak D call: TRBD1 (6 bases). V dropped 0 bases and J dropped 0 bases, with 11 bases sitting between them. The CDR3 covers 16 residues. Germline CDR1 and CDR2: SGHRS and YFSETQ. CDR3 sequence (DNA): TGCGCCAGCAGCTTGGCTTGGACAGCTAGCACAGATACGCAGTATTTT. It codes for CASSLAWTASTDTQYF.

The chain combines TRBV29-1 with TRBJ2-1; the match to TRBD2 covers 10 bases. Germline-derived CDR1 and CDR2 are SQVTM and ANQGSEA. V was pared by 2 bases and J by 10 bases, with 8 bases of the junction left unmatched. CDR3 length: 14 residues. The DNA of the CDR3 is TGCAGCGTTGAAACTCTAGCGGGAGCATGGGAGCAGTTCTTC. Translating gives CSVETLAGAWEQFF.

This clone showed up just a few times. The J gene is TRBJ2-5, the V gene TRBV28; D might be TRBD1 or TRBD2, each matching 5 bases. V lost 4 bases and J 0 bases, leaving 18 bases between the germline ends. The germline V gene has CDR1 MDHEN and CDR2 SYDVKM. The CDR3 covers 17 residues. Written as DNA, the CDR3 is TGTGCCAGCAGTTCTAGACCAGGGCGCGGGTACCAAGAGACCCAGTACTTC. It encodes CASSSRPGRGYQETQYF.

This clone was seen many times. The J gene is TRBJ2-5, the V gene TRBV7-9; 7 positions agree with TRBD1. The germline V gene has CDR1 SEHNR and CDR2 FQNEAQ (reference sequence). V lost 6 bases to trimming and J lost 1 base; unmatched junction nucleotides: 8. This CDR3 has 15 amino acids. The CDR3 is CASRSRQGTQETQYF. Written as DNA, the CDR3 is TGTGCCAGCAGATCAAGACAGGGCACCCAAGAGACCCAGTACTTC. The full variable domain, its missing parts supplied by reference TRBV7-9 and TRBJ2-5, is DTGVSQNPRHKITKRGQNVTFRCDPISEHNRLYWYRQTLGQGPEFLTYFQNEAQLEKSRLLSDRFSAERPKGSFSTLEIQRTEQGDSAMYLCASRSRQGTQETQYFGPGTRLLVL.

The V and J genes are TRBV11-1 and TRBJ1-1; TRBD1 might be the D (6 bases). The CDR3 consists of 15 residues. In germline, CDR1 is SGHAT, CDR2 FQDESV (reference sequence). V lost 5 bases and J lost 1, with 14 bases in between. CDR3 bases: TGTGCCAGCAGCCGACTTACAGGGACGAACACTGAAGCTTTCTTT. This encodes CASSRLTGTNTEAFF. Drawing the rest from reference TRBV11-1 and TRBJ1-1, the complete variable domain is EAEVAQSPRYKITEKSQAVAFWCDPISGHATLYWYRQILGQGPELLVQFQDESVVDDSQLPKDRFSAERLKGVDSTLKIQPAELGDSAMYLCASSRLTGTNTEAFFGQGTRLTVV.

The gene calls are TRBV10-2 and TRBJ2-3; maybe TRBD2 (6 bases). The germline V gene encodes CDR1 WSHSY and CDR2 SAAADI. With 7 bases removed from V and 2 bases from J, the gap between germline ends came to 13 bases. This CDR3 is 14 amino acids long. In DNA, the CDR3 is TGCGCCAGCAACCGGGAGAGCAACACAGATACGCAGTATTTT. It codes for CASNRESNTDTQYF.

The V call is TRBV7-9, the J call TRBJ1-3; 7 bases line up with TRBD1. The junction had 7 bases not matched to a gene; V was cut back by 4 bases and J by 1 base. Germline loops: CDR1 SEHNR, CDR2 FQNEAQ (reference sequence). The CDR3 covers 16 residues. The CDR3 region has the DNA TGTGCCAGCAGCTCCACAGGGGACGGGTCTGGAAACACCATATATTTT. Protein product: CASSSTGDGSGNTIYF.

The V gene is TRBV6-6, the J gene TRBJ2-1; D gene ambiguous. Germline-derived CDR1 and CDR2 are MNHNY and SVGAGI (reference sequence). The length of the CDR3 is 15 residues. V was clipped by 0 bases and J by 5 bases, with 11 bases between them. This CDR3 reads CASSYSRHQDNEQFF. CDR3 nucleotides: TGTGCCAGCAGTTACTCGCGGCACCAAGACAATGAGCAGTTCTTC.